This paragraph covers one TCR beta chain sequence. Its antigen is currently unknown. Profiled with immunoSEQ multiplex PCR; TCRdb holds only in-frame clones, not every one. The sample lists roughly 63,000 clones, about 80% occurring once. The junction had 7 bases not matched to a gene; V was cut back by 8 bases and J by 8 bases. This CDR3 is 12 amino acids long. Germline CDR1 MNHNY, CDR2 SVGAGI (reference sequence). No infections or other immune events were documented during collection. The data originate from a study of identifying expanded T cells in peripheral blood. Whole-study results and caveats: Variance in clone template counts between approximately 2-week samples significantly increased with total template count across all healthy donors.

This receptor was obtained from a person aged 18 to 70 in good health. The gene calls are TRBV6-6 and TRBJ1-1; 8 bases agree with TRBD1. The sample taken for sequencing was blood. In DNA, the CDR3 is TGTGCCAGCGTCGGACAGGGTTTCGAAGCTTTCTTT. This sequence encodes CASVGQGFEAFF.